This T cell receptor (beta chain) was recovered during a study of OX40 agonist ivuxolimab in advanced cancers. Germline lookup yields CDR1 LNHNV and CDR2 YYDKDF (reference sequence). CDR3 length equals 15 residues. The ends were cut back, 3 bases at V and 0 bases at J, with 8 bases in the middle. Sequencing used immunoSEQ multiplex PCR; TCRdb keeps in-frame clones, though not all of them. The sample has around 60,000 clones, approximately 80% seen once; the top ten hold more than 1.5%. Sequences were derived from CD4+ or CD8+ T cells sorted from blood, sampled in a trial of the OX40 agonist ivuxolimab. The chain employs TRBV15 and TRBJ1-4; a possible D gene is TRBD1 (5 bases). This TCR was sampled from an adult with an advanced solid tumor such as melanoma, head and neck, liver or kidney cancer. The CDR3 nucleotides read TGTGCCACCAGCAGGACAGTTGCAACTAATGAAAAACTGTTTTTT. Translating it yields CATSRTVATNEKLFF. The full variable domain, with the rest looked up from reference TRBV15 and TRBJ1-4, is DAMVIQNPRYQVTQFGKPVTLSCSQTLNHNVMYWYQQKSSQAPKLLFHYYDKDFNNEADTPDNFQSRRPNTSFCFLDIRSPGLGDTAMYLCATSRTVATNEKLFFGSGTQLSVL.